This TCR beta chain emerged from a study of blood T cells in healthy people across ages. The second PCR ran about 6 to 12 cycles with a sample-barcoded 5' primer and J-beta primers. Each CDR3 protein gets one entry after TCRdb re-called the 5' RACE reads with MiXCR. The sample yields about 1.5 million distinct CDR3 sequences, 35% to 45% seen once. Germline V gene data show CDR1 as KGHDR and CDR2 as SFDVKD. The CDR3 runs 13 residues. V lost 4 bases and J lost 7, with 13 bases in between. Regarding the study as a whole: Per million T cells, the diversity of TCR beta decreased roughly linearly as age advanced. Whereas aged donors had fewer naive CD4+ cells, long-lived donors had more of them and higher diversity.

Worth noting for this clonotype: Its antigen is still unknown.

Sample: blood. The source of this sequence is a woman aged 18-30 years in good health. The rearrangement links TRBV24-1 to TRBJ2-7, with D perhaps TRBD2 (6 bases). In nucleotides, the CDR3 is TGTGCCACCAGTGAGGAGGGCCGGGCTGAGCAGTACTTC. It is translated as CATSEEGRAEQYF.